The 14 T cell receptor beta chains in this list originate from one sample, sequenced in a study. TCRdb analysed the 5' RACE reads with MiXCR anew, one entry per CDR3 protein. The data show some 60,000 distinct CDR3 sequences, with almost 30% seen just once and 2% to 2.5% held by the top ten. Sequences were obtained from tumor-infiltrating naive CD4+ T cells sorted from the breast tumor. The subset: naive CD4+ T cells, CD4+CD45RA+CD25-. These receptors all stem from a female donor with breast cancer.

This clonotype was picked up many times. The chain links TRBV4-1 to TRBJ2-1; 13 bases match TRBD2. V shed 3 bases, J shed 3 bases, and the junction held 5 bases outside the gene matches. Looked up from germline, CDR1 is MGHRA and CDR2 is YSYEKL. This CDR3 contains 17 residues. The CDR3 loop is CASSQGTSGDRYNEQFF. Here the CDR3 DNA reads TGCGCCAGCAGCCAGGGGACTAGCGGGGATCGCTACAATGAGCAGTTCTTC.

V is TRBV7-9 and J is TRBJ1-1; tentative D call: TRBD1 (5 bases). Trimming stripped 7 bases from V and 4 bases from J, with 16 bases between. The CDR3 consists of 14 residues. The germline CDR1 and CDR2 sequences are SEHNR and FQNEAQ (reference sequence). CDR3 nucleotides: TGTGCCAGCACCTCCTCTGGGACCGGCACTGAAGCTTTCTTT. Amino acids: CASTSSGTGTEAFF.

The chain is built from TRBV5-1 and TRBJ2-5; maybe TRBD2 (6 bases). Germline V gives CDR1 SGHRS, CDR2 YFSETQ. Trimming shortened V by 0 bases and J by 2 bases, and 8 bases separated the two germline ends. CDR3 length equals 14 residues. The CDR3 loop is CASSLAGGQETQYF. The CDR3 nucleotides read TGCGCCAGCAGCTTGGCTGGGGGGCAAGAGACCCAGTACTTC.

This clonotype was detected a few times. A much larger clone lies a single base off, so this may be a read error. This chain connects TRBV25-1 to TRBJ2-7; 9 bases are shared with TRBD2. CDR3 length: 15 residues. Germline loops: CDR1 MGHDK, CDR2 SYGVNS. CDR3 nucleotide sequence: TGTGCCAGCGGTGATGGTGGGGCGGGAGGGCGCGAGCAGTACTTC. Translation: CASGDGGAGGREQYF.

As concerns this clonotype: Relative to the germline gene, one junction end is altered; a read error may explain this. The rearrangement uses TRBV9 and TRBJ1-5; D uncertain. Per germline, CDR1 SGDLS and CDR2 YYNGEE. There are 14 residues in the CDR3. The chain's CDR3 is CTSSPSQANQPQHF. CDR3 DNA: TGTACCAGCAGCCCCAGTCAGGCTAATCAGCCCCAGCATTTT.

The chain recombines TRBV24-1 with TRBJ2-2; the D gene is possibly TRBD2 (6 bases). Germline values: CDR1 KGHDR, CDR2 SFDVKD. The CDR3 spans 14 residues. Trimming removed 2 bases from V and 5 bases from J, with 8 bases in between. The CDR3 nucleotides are TGTGCCACCAGTGATTGGAGGGGTACCGGGGAGCTGTTTTTT. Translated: CATSDWRGTGELFF.

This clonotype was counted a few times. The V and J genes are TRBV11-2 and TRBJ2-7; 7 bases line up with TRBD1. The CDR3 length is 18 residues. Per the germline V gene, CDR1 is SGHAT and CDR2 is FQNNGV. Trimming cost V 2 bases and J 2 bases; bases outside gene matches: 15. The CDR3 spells CASSLSIGGSEWAYEQYF. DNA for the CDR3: TGTGCCAGCAGCTTATCTATAGGGGGCTCAGAATGGGCCTACGAGCAGTACTTC.

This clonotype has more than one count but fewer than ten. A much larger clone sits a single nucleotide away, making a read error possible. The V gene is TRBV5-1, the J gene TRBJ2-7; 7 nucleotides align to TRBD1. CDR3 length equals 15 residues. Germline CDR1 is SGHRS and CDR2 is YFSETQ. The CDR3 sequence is CAGSVTGRRSYEQYF. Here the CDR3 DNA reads TGCGCCGGCAGCGTGACAGGGCGCCGCTCCTACGAGCAGTACTTC.

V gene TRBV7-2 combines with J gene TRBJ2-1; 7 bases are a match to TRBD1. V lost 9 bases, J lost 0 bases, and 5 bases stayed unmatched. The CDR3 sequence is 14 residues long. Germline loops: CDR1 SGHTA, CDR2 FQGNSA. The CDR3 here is CASKGAASYNEQFF. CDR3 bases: TGTGCCAGTAAGGGGGCGGCCTCCTACAATGAGCAGTTCTTC.

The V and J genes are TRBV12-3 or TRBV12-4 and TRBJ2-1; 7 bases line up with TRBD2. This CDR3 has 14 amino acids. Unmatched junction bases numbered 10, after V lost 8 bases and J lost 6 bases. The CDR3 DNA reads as TGTGCCAGCTGCGTACTAGCGAGCTGCAATGAGCAGTTCTTC. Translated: CASCVLASCNEQFF.

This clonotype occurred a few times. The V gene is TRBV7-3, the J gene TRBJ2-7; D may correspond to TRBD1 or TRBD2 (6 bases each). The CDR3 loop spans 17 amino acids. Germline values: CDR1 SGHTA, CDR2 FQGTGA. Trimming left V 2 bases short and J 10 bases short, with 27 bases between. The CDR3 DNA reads TGTGCCAGCAGCTTATTAGGGGGAGGAGCCTCCTCTGGGAAACAGTACTTC. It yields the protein CASSLLGGGASSGKQYF. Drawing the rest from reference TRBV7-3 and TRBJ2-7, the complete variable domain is GAGVSQTPSNKVTEKGKYVELRCDPISGHTALYWYRQSLGQGPEFLIYFQGTGAADDSGLPNDRFFAVRPEGSVSTLKIQRTERGDSAVYLCASSLLGGGASSGKQYFGPGTRLTVT.

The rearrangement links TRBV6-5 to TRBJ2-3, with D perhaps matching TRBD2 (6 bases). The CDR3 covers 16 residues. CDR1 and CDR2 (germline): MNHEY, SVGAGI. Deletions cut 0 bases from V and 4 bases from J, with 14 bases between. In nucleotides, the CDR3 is TGTGCCAGCAGTTACTCCACCGGGAGCGGTTCAGATACGCAGTATTTT. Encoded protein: CASSYSTGSGSDTQYF.

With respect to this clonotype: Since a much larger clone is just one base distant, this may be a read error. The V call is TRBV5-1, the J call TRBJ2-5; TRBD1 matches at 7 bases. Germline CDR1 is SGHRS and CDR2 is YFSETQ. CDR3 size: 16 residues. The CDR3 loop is CTSSWHRDSQGETQYF. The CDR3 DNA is TGCACCAGCAGCTGGCACAGGGACAGCCAAGGAGAGACCCAGTACTTC.

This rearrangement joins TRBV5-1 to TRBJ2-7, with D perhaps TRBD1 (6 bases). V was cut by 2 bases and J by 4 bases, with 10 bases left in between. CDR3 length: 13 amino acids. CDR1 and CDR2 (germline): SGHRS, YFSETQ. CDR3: CASSFPDSYEQYF. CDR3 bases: TGCGCCAGCAGCTTCCCGGACAGTTACGAGCAGTACTTC. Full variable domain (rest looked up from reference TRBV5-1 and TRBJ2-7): KAGVTQTPRYLIKTRGQQVTLSCSPISGHRSVSWYQQTPGQGLQFLFEYFSETQRNKGNFPGRFSGRQFSNSRSEMNVSTLELGDSALYLCASSFPDSYEQYFGPGTRLTVT.